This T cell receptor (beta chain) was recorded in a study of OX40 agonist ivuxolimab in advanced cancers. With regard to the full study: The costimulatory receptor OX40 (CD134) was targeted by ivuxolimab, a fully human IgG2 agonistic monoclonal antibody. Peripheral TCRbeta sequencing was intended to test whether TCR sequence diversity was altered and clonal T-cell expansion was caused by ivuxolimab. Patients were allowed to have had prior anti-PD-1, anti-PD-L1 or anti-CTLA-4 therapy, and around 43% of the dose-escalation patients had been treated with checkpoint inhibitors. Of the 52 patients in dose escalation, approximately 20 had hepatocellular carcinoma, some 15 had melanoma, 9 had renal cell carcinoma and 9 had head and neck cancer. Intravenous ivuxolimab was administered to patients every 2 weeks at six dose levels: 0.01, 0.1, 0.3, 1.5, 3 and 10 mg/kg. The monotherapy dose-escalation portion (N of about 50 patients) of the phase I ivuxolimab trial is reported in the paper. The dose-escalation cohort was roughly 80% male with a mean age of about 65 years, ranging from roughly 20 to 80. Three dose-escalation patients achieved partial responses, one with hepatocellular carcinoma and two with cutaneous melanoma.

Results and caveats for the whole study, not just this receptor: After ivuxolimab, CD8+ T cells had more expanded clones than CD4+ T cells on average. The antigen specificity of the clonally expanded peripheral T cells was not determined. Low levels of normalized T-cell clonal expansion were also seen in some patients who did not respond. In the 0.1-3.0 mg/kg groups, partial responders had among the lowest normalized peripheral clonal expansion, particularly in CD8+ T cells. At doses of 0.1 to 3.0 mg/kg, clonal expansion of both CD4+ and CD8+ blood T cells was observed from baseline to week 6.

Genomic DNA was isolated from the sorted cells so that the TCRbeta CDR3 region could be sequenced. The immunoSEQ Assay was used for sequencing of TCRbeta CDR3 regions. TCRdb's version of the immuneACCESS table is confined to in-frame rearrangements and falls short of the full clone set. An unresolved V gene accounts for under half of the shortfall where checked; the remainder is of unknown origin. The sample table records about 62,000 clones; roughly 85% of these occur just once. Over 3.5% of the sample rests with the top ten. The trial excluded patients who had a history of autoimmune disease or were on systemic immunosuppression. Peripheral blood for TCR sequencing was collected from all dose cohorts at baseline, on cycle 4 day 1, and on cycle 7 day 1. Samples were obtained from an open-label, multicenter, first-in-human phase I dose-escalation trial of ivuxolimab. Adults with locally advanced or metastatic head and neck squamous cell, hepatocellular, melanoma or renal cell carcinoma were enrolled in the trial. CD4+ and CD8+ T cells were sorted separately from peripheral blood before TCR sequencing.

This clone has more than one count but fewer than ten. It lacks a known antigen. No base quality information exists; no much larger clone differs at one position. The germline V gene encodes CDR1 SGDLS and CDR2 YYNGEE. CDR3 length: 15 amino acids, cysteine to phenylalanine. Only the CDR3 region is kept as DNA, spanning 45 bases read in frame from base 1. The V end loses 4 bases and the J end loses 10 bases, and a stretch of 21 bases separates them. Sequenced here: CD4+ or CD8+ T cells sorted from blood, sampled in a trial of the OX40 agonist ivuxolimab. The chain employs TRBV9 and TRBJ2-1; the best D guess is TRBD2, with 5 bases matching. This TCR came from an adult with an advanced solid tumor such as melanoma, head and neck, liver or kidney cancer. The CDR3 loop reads CASSPEGAGPREQFF. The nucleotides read TGTGCCAGCAGCCCCGAGGGTGCGGGCCCGAGGGAGCAGTTCTTC.